One TCR beta chain is described in this entry. As yet, its antigen is unknown. This sample is part of a study of tumour-infiltrating T cells in Burkitt lymphoma. For the study at large: The Burkitt lymphoma cohort spanned all epidemiological subtypes.

The study, taken as a whole, reports: Public clonotypes, several, appeared across numerous Burkitt lymphoma patients.

CDR3 length: 12 residues. Germline CDR1 reads SGHNT; CDR2 reads YYREEE (reference sequence). V lost 4 bases, J lost 7 bases, and 4 bases stayed unmatched. Profiling relied on immunoSEQ multiplex PCR, and the TCRdb table lists in-frame clones only, not all of them. Found here are 45,000 to 60,000 clones, around a third of them singletons; the top ten hold 2.9%. The V and J genes are TRBV5-4 and TRBJ1-1; 7 bases are shared with TRBD1. Sequencing used tumor tissue. The sequence derives from a human donor with Burkitt lymphoma. CDR3 residues: CASSRTGGEAFF. CDR3 DNA: TGTGCCAGCAGCCGGACAGGAGGTGAAGCTTTCTTT.